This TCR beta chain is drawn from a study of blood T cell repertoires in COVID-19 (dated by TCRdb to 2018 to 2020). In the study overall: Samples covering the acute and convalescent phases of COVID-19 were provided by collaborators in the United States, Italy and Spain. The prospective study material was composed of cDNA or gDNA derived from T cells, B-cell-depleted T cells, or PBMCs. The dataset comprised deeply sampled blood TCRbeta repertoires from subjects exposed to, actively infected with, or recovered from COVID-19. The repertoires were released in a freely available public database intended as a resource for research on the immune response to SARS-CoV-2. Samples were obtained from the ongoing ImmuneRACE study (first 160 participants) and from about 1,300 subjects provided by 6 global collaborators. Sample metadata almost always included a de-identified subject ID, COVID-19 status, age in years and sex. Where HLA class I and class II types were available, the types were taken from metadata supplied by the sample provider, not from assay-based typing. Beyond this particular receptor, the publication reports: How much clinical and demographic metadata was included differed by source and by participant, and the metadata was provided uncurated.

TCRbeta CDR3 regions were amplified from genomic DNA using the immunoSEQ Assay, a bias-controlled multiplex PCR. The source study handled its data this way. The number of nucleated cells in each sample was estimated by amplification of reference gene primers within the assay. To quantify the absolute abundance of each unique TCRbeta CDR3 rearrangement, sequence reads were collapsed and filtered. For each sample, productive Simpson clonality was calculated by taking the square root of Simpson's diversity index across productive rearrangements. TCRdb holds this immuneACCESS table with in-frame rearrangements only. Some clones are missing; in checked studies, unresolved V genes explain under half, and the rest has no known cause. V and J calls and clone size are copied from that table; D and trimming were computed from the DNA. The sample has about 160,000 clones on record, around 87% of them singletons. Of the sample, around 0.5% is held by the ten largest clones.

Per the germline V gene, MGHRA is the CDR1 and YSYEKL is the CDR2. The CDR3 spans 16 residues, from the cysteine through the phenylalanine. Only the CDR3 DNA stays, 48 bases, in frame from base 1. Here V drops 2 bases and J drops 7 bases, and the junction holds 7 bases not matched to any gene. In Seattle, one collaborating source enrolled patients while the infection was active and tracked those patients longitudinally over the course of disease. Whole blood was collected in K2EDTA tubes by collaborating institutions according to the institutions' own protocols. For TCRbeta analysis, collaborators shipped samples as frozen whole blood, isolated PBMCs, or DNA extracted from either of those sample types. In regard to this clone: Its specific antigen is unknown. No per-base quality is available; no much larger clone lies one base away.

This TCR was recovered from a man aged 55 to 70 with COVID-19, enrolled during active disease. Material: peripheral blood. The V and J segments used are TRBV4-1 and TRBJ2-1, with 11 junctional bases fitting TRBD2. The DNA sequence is TGCGCCAGCAGCCAAACCACTAGCGGGGGCCAGAATGAGCAGTTCTTC. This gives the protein CASSQTTSGGQNEQFF.